This entry lists 13 T cell receptor beta chains sequenced from one sample in a study of PD-L1 blockade in urothelial cancer. The table came from immunoSEQ multiplex PCR; TCRdb's copy has only in-frame clones and leaves some out. The repertoire holds about 130,000 clones, with 84% as singletons. Time point given: pretreatment peripheral blood. The sequencing used PBMCs, collected around atezolizumab (anti-PD-L1) treatment. The origin of the receptors is a man between 50 and 59 years old with urothelial cancer.

This clone was seen only a few times. The chain links TRBV5-5 to TRBJ2-7; D is possibly TRBD2 (6 bases). V was clipped by 0 bases and J by 7 bases, with 11 bases between them. Germline values: CDR1 SGHKS, CDR2 YYEKEE (reference sequence). This CDR3 spans 13 amino acids. Here the CDR3 reads CASSLAGEREQYF. The CDR3 nucleotides read TGTGCCAGCAGCTTGGCGGGGGAGCGTGAGCAGTACTTC.

The chain recombines TRBV11-2 with TRBJ2-2; no reliable D call. V was clipped by 5 bases and J by 6 bases, with 13 bases between them. In germline, CDR1 is SGHAT, CDR2 FQNNGV. The CDR3 loop spans 14 amino acids. This CDR3 reads CASSKAAVSGELFF. CDR3 nucleotide sequence: TGTGCCAGCAGCAAAGCTGCGGTGTCCGGGGAGCTGTTTTTT.

This chain uses TRBV9 with TRBJ1-2; D not resolved. This CDR3 is 14 amino acids long. Germline V gene data show CDR1 as SGDLS and CDR2 as YYNGEE. V lost 2 bases to trimming and J lost 1 base, with 9 bases between them. In DNA, the CDR3 is TGTGCCAGCAGCGTTCAGGAACTTAACTATGGCTACACCTTC. It translates to CASSVQELNYGYTF.

CDR3 DNA sequence: TGTGCCAGCAGCCAAGGGGGAGGGCCCTACGAGCAGTACTTC. Its translation is CASSQGGGPYEQYF. The V gene is TRBV6-6, the J gene TRBJ2-7; D may be TRBD2 (7 bases). The CDR3 is 14 residues long. Germline-derived CDR1 and CDR2 are MNHNY and SVGAGI (reference sequence). Trimming stripped 6 bases from V and 2 bases from J, with 14 bases between.

The chain has TRBV6-5 and TRBJ1-4; D uncertain. With 4 bases removed from V and 8 bases from J, the gap between germline ends came to 14 bases. This CDR3 is 14 amino acids long. CDR1 MNHEY and CDR2 SVGAGI come from the germline V gene. CDR3 protein: CASSSPAGSEKLFF. The DNA for the CDR3 is TGTGCCAGCAGTTCCCCAGCGGGGTCGGAAAAACTGTTTTTT.

The gene calls are TRBV6-1 and TRBJ2-3; 10 positions agree with TRBD2. V shed 6 bases and J 8 bases; nucleotides not matched to a gene: 11. This CDR3 is 15 amino acids long. Germline lookup yields CDR1 MNHNS and CDR2 SASEGT. The CDR3 bases are TGTGCCAGCAGGGACCTACTAGCGGGGACGGCTACGCAGTATTTT. Its protein product is CASRDLLAGTATQYF.

This sequence joins TRBV10-3 and TRBJ1-6; 11 bases line up with TRBD1. CDR3 size: 13 residues. V gave up 6 bases and J gave up 8 bases; unmatched junction bases: 0. Germline loops: CDR1 ENHRY, CDR2 SYGVKD. The DNA of the CDR3 is TGTGCCATCAGGGGACAGGGGGATTCACCCCTCCACTTT. Protein: CAIRGQGDSPLHF.

The chain has TRBV6-1 and TRBJ2-3; 11 bases match TRBD2. Germline V gene sequence: CDR1 MNHNS, CDR2 SASEGT. Germline trimming cut 6 bases from V and 3 bases from J; bases unmatched to any gene: 2. This CDR3 has 14 residues. The CDR3 is CASSLAGGTDTQYF. In nucleotides, the CDR3 is TGTGCCAGCAGCCTAGCGGGAGGTACAGATACGCAGTATTTT.

The chain recombines TRBV29-1 with TRBJ1-2; TRBD1 aligns across 8 bases. The germline CDR1 and CDR2 sequences are SQVTM and ANQGSEA. The CDR3 sequence is 13 residues long. J was trimmed by 7 bases and V by 7 bases; bases with no gene match: 11. The CDR3 DNA reads TGCAGCGCCTACCTGAGGACAGGGTTTGGCTACACCTTC. As protein: CSAYLRTGFGYTF.

This chain uses TRBV28 with TRBJ1-2, with 9 bases matching TRBD1. The J segment lost 5 bases and the V segment lost 6 bases, leaving 1 base of the junction unmatched. The CDR3 contains 12 residues. Germline V lookup: CDR1 MDHEN, CDR2 SYDVKM. This CDR3 is CASRDRGYGYTF. The CDR3 DNA is TGTGCCAGCAGGGACAGGGGTTATGGCTACACCTTC.

The gene calls are TRBV19 and TRBJ2-2, with TRBD1 as a possible D gene (5 bases). Between the trimmed V and J ends, which lost 4 bases and 2 bases, there was a span of 8 bases. The CDR3 totals 14 residues. Germline CDR1 and CDR2: LNHDA and SQIVND (reference sequence). The CDR3 sequence: CASSNQGNTGELFF. For the CDR3, the DNA is TGTGCCAGTAGTAACCAGGGAAACACCGGGGAGCTGTTTTTT.

The CDR3, as DNA: TGTGCCAGCAGCCCCGAGGTCCCCTACGAGCAGTACTTC. It codes for CASSPEVPYEQYF. The gene calls are TRBV5-5 and TRBJ2-7; no firm D call. V lost 4 bases and J 2 bases, leaving 10 bases between the germline ends. This CDR3 contains 13 residues. Looked up from germline, CDR1 is SGHKS and CDR2 is YYEKEE (reference sequence).

V gene TRBV4-1 combines with J gene TRBJ2-5; 8 nucleotides line up with TRBD1. The V and J ends lost 2 bases and 5 bases, in that order; junction bases with no gene match: 10. The CDR3 extends over 16 amino acids. Per the germline V gene, CDR1 is MGHRA and CDR2 is YSYEKL. For the CDR3, the DNA is TGCGCCAGCAGCCAAACGGAGACAGGGGTTAAGGAGACCCAGTACTTC. Encoded protein: CASSQTETGVKETQYF.